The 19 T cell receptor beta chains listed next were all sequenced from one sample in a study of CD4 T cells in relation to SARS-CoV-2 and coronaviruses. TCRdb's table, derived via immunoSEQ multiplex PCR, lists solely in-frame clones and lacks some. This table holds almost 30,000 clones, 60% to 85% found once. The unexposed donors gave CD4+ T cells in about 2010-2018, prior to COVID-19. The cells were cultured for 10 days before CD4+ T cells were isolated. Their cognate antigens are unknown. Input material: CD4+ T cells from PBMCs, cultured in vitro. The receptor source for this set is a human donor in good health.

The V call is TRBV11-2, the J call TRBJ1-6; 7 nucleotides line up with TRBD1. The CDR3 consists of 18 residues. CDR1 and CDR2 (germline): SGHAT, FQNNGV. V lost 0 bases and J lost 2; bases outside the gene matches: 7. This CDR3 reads CASSLDGVGQAYNSPLHF. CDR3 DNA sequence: TGTGCCAGCAGCTTAGATGGGGTCGGACAGGCCTATAATTCACCCCTCCACTTT.

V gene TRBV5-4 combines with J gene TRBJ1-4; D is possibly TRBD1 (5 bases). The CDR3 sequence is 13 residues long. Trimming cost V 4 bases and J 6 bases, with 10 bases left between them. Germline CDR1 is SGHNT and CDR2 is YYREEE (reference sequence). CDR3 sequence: CASSLQGHEKLFF. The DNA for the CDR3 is TGTGCCAGCAGCCTGCAGGGTCATGAAAAACTGTTTTTT.

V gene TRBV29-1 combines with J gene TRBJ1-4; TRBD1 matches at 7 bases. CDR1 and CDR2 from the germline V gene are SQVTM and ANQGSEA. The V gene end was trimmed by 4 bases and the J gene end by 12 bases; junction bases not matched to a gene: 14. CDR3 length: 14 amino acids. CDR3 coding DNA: TGCAGCGTTGCCAGACAGGGACGAGGCGAAGAACTGTTTTTT. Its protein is CSVARQGRGEELFF.

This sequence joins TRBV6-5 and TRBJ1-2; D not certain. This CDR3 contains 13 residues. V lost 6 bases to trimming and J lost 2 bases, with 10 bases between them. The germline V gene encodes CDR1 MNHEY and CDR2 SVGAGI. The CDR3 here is CASSVHENYGYTF. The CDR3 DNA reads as TGTGCCAGCAGCGTCCATGAGAACTATGGCTACACCTTC.

DNA of the CDR3: TGTGCCAGCAGTGGACGAACGGGGCAGATCCGGGGCAATGAGCAGTTCTTC. Residues: CASSGRTGQIRGNEQFF. V gene TRBV6-1 combines with J gene TRBJ2-1, with D tentatively TRBD1 or TRBD2 (5 bases each). CDR1 and CDR2 from the germline V gene are MNHNS and SASEGT. V lost 4 bases and J lost 6, with 22 bases in between. The CDR3 runs to 17 residues.

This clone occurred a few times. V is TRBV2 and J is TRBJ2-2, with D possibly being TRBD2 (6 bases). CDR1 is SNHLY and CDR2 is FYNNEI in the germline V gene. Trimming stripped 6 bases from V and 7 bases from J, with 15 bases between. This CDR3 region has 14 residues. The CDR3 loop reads CASRRGPEDGELFF. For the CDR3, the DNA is TGTGCCAGCAGGCGGGGACCGGAAGACGGGGAGCTGTTTTTT. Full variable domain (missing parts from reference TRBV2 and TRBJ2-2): EPEVTQTPSHQVTQMGQEVILRCVPISNHLYFYWYRQILGQKVEFLVSFYNNEISEKSEIFDDQFSVERPDGSNFTLKIRSTKLEDSAMYFCASRRGPEDGELFFGEGSRLTVL.

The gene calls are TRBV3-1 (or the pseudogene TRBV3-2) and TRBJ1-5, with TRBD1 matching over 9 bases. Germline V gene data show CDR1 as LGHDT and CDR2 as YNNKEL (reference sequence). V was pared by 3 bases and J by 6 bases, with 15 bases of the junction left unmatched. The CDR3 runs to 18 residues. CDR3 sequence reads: CASSQKVPGQGGCQPQHF. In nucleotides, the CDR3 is TGTGCCAGCAGCCAGAAAGTCCCGGGACAGGGAGGTTGTCAGCCCCAGCATTTT.

CDR3 sequence: CASSTRGAEQNYEQYF. In DNA form, the CDR3 reads TGTGCCAGCTCAACGCGTGGGGCCGAACAAAACTACGAGCAGTACTTC. The V and J genes are TRBV18 and TRBJ2-7, with D tentatively TRBD1 (5 bases). This CDR3 contains 16 residues. Trimming took 5 bases from V and 3 from J, leaving 20 bases between them. Per the germline V gene, CDR1 is KGHSH and CDR2 is LQKENI.

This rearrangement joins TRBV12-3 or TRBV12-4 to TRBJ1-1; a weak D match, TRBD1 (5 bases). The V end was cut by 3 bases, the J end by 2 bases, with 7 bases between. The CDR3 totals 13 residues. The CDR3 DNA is TGTGCCAGCAGTTTGAGGGACAACACTGAAGCTTTCTTT. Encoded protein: CASSLRDNTEAFF.

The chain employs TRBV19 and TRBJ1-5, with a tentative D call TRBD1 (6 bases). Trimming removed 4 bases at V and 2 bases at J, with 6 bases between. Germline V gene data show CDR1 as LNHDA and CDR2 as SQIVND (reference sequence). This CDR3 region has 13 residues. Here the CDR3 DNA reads TGTGCCAGTAGTACAGGGGGCAATCAGCCCCAGCATTTT. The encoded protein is CASSTGGNQPQHF.

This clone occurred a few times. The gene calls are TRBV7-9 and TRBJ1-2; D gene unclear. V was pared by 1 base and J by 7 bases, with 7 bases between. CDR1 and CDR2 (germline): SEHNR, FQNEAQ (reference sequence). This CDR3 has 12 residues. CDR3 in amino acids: CASSLEGFGYTF. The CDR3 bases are TGTGCCAGCAGCTTAGAAGGGTTTGGCTACACCTTC. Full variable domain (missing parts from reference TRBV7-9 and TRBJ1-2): DTGVSQNPRHKITKRGQNVTFRCDPISEHNRLYWYRQTLGQGPEFLTYFQNEAQLEKSRLLSDRFSAERPKGSFSTLEIQRTEQGDSAMYLCASSLEGFGYTFGSGTRLTVV.

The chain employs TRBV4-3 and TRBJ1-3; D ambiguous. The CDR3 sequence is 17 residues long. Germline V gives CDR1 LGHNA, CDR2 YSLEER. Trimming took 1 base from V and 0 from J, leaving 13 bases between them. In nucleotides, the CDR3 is TGCGCCAGCAGCCAAGGTAAGTTCCGGTACTCTGGAAACACCATATATTTT. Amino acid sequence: CASSQGKFRYSGNTIYF.

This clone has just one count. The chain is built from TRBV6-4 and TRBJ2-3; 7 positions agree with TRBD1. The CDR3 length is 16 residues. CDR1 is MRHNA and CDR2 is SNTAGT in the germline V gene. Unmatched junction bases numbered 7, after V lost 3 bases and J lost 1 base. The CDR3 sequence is CASSESTGVGTDTQYF. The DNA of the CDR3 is TGTGCCAGCAGTGAAAGCACAGGGGTTGGCACAGATACGCAGTATTTT.

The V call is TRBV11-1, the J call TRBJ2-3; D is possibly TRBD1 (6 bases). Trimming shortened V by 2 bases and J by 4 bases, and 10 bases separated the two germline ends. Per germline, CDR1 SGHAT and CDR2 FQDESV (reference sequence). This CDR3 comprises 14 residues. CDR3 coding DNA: TGTGCCAGCAGCTTATCCAGGGGACCAGATACGCAGTATTTT. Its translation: CASSLSRGPDTQYF.

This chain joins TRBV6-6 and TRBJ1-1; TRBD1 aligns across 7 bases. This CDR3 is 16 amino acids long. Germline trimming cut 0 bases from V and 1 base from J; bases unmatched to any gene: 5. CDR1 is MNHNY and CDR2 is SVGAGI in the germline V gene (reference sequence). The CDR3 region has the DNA TGTGCCAGCAGTTACTCGAGGACAGGCAGGAACACTGAAGCTTTCTTT. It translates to CASSYSRTGRNTEAFF.

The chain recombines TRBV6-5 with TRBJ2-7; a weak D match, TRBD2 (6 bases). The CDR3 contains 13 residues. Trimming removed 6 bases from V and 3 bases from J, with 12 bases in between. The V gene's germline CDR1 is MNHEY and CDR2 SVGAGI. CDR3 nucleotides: TGTGCCAGCAGAGGCCCGGGGGACTACGAGCAGTACTTC. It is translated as CASRGPGDYEQYF.

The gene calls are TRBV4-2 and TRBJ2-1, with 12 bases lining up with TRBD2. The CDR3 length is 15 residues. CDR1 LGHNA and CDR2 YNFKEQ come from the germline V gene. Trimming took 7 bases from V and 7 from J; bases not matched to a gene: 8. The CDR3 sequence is CASTSGRASGNEQFF. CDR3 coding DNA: TGTGCCAGCACTAGCGGGAGGGCCTCAGGGAATGAGCAGTTCTTC.

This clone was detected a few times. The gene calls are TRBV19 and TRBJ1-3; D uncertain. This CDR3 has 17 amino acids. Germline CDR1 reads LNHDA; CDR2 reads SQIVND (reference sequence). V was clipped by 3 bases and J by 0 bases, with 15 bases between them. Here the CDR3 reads CASSIQAGANSGNTIYF. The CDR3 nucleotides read TGTGCCAGTAGTATCCAGGCAGGCGCTAACTCTGGAAACACCATATATTTT.

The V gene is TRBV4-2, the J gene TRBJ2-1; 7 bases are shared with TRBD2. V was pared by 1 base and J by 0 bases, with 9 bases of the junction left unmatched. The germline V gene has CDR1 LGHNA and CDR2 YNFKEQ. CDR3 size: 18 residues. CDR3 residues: CASSQGGSGWGSYNEQFF. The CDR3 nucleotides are TGTGCCAGCAGCCAAGGAGGTAGCGGGTGGGGCTCCTACAATGAGCAGTTCTTC.